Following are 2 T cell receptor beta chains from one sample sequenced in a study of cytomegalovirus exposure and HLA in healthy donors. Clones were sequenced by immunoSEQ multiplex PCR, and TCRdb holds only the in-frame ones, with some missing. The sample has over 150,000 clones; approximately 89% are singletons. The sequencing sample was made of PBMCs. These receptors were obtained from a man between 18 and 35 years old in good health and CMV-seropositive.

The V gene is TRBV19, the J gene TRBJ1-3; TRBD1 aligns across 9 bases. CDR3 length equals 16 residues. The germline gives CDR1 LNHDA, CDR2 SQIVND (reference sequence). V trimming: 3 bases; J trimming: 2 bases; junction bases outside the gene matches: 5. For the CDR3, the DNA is TGTGCCAGTAGTATTGGGGACAGGGCCGCTGGAAACACCATATATTTT. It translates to CASSIGDRAAGNTIYF.

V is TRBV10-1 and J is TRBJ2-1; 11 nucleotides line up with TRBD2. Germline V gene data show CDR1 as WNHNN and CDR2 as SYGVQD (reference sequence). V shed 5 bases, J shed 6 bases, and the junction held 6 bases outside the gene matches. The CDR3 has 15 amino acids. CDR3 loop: CASSMGLAGGNEQFF. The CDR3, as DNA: TGCGCCAGCAGTATGGGGCTAGCGGGGGGCAATGAGCAGTTCTTC.